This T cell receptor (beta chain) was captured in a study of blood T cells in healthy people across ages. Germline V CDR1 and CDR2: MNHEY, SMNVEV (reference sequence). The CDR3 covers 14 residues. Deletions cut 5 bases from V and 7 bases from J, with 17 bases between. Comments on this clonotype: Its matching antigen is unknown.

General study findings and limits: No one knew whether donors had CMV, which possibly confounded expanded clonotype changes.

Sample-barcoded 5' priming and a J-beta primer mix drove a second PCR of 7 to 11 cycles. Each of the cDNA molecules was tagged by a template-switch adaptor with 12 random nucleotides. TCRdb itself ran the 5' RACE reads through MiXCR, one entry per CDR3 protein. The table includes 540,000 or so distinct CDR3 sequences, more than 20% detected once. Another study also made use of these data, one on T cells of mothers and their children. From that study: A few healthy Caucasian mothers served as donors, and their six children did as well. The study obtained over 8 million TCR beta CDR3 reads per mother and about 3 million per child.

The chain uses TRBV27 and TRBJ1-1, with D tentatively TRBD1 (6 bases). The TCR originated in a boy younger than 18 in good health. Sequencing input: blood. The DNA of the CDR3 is TGTGCCAGCAGTCTCAGATATACAGGGTTTGAAGCTTTCTTT. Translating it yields CASSLRYTGFEAFF.